Listed here are 20 T cell receptor beta chains from one sample, sequenced in a study of blood T cells in healthy people across ages. Combining a sample-barcoded 5' primer with a J-beta primer mix, a second PCR ran for about 6 to 11 cycles. TCRdb processed the 5' RACE reads anew with MiXCR; each CDR3 protein has one entry. The sample has approximately 900,000 distinct CDR3 sequences, roughly 28% seen once; the top ten hold more than 8.5%. Separately, the same data were catalogued under a study of T cells of mothers and their children.

Sequencing was carried out using blood. All receptors come from a woman between 35 and 50 years old in good health.

This clonotype was observed at least ten times. This chain uses TRBV12-3 or TRBV12-4 with TRBJ1-2, with 7 positions matching TRBD1. CDR3 length: 14 amino acids. V shed 3 bases and J 10 bases; nucleotides not matched to a gene: 11. CDR3 region: CASSFGFGTEDYTF. The DNA of the CDR3 is TGTGCCAGCAGTTTTGGATTTGGGACAGAAGACTACACCTTC.

The chain is built from TRBV11-2 and TRBJ1-4; D may be TRBD1 (6 bases). V shed 6 bases and J shed 3 bases, with 14 bases lying between them. The CDR3 covers 15 residues. The V gene's germline CDR1 is SGHAT and CDR2 FQNNGV. In DNA, the CDR3 is TGTGCCAGCAGGCTGAACGGACAGCCTAATGAAAAACTGTTTTTT. It yields the protein CASRLNGQPNEKLFF.

A single count supports this clonotype. The rearrangement joins TRBV6-2 or TRBV6-3 to TRBJ2-1, with D possibly TRBD2 on 6 matching bases. This CDR3 comprises 13 residues. Germline CDR1 MNHEY, CDR2 SVGEGT. V dropped 6 bases and J dropped 7 bases, with 13 bases sitting between them. The CDR3 region is CASRLGAGNEQFF. CDR3 coding DNA: TGTGCCAGCAGGCTAGGGGCGGGGAATGAGCAGTTCTTC.

This clonotype was seen only a few times. This chain links TRBV20-1 with TRBJ2-7; 7 nucleotides align to TRBD1. Per the germline V gene, CDR1 is DFQATT and CDR2 is SNEGSKA (reference sequence). Germline trimming cut 6 bases from V and 0 bases from J; bases unmatched to any gene: 5. CDR3 size: 13 residues. The CDR3 protein is CSAPPGGSYEQYF. Here the CDR3 DNA reads TGCAGTGCCCCGCCAGGGGGCTCCTACGAGCAGTACTTC.

The chain links TRBV5-1 to TRBJ2-1, with D possibly being TRBD1 (5 bases). Germline V lookup: CDR1 SGHRS, CDR2 YFSETQ. The CDR3 has 12 amino acids. The V end was cut by 4 bases, the J end by 7 bases, with 9 bases between. DNA of the CDR3: TGCGCCAGCAGCCGGACAATGAATGAGCAGTTCTTC. Translating gives CASSRTMNEQFF.

This clonotype was found a few times. A read error may account for a junction end that differs from germline. This chain links TRBV7-7 with TRBJ2-3, with a possible D match to TRBD2 (6 bases). The germline gives CDR1 SSHAT, CDR2 FNYEAQ (reference sequence). The CDR3 loop spans 16 amino acids. CDR3 in amino acids: CASSLGGQGSTDTQYF. The CDR3 region has the DNA TGTGCTAGCAGCTTAGGAGGGCAGGGTAGCACAGATACGCAGTATTTT.

The sample holds a few counts of this clonotype. DNA for the CDR3: TGTGCCAGCAGTTTACAGGGAGTTGGGCAGCCCCAGCATTTT. Translation: CASSLQGVGQPQHF. V and J are TRBV12-3 or TRBV12-4 and TRBJ1-5; TRBD1 might be the D (5 bases). V lost 2 bases, J lost 7 bases, and 12 bases lay in between. This CDR3 is built from 14 residues.

This clonotype was seen a few times. The chain links TRBV12-3 or TRBV12-4 to TRBJ1-5; D not resolved. The CDR3 has 14 residues. Deletions cut 5 bases from V and 4 bases from J, with 12 bases between. DNA for the CDR3: TGTGCCAGCAGTGTCAACGGGGTTAATCAGCCCCAGCATTTT. As protein: CASSVNGVNQPQHF.

V usage is TRBV9 and J usage is TRBJ2-2; 10 nucleotides match TRBD2. This CDR3 has 16 amino acids. From germline, CDR1 is SGDLS and CDR2 YYNGEE. V shed 4 bases, J shed 4 bases, and the junction held 7 bases outside the gene matches. The CDR3 DNA follows: TGTGCCAGCAGCCTTTGGACTAGCGGAACCACCGGGGAGCTGTTTTTT. Amino acids: CASSLWTSGTTGELFF.

This chain uses TRBV4-2 with TRBJ1-1; the D is unclear. Deletions cut 4 bases from V and 4 bases from J, with 13 bases between. Germline CDR1 and CDR2: LGHNA and YNFKEQ. The length of the CDR3 is 14 residues. The CDR3 DNA is TGTGCCAGCAGCCCCGGAGGGAGATTCACTGAAGCTTTCTTT. Residues: CASSPGGRFTEAFF.

A few counts support this clonotype. V usage is TRBV28 and J usage is TRBJ1-4; D call uncertain. CDR1 is MDHEN, CDR2 SYDVKM, per germline. Trimming removed 5 bases at V and 2 bases at J, with 9 bases between. This CDR3 has 14 residues. This chain's CDR3 is CASSRLQTNEKLFF. CDR3 DNA: TGTGCCAGCAGTAGGTTACAGACTAATGAAAAACTGTTTTTT.

The sample holds many counts of this clonotype. The chain has TRBV7-3 and TRBJ2-1, with TRBD2 identical over 7 bases. The ends lost 6 bases at V and 2 bases at J; junction bases unmatched: 4. The CDR3 length is 14 residues. Germline CDR1 reads SGHTA; CDR2 reads FQGTGA. The CDR3 DNA is TGTGCCAGCAGTGCGGGGGACCCCTACAATGAGCAGTTCTTC. Its protein product is CASSAGDPYNEQFF. Drawing the rest from reference TRBV7-3 and TRBJ2-1, the complete variable domain is GAGVSQTPSNKVTEKGKYVELRCDPISGHTALYWYRQSLGQGPEFLIYFQGTGAADDSGLPNDRFFAVRPEGSVSTLKIQRTERGDSAVYLCASSAGDPYNEQFFGPGTRLTVL.

A note on this clonotype: Sequence at one end of the junction differs from germline and may be a read error. This chain uses TRBV7-6 with TRBJ1-5; 9 bases are shared with TRBD1. Germline CDR1 reads SGHVS; CDR2 reads FNYEAQ. The CDR3 length is 15 residues. The CDR3 reads CANSPTGGINQPQHF. In DNA, the CDR3 is TGTGCCAACAGCCCGACAGGGGGTATCAATCAGCCCCAGCATTTT.

J is TRBJ2-5 and V is TRBV9; D remains ambiguous. V lost 2 bases and J lost 1, with 9 bases in between. The CDR3 runs 14 residues. CDR1 is SGDLS, CDR2 YYNGEE, per germline. DNA of the CDR3: TGTGCCAGCAGCGTTACCCCGTCCCAAGAGACCCAGTACTTC. It specifies CASSVTPSQETQYF.

This clonotype was counted at least ten times. The chain joins TRBV11-1 to TRBJ2-5; TRBD1 is a possible D gene (6 bases). The CDR3 is 14 amino acids. V was pared by 6 bases and J by 5 bases, with 16 bases between. CDR1 is SGHAT, CDR2 FQDESV, per germline (reference sequence). CDR3 protein: CASSTPGAGETQYF. The CDR3 nucleotides read TGTGCCAGCAGTACCCCAGGGGCAGGGGAGACCCAGTACTTC.

In this sample, this clonotype turned up many times. The chain links TRBV29-1 to TRBJ2-7, with 8 bases identical to TRBD1. The germline V gene encodes CDR1 SQVTM and CDR2 ANQGSEA. The CDR3 totals 12 residues. With 7 bases clipped from V and 5 bases from J, the junction kept 7 bases outside the gene matches. The CDR3 DNA reads as TGCAGCGGGACAGGGTTATTTGACGAGCAGTACTTC. Translated, it gives CSGTGLFDEQYF.

The genes are TRBV6-2 or TRBV6-3 and TRBJ2-7, with 7 bases identical to TRBD1. CDR1 and CDR2 from the germline V gene are MNHEY and SVGEGT. Trimming cost V 2 bases and J 7 bases; bases outside gene matches: 11. The CDR3 spans 15 residues. The CDR3 here is CASSYSDRVYNEQYF. The CDR3 DNA reads TGTGCCAGCAGTTACAGTGACAGGGTCTACAATGAGCAGTACTTC.

The chain links TRBV5-5 to TRBJ2-5; 9 bases agree with TRBD2. This CDR3 has 17 amino acids. The V gene's germline CDR1 is SGHKS and CDR2 YYEKEE (reference sequence). Trimming removed 7 bases from V and 7 bases from J; junction bases left unmatched: 20. CDR3 amino acids: CASSGLAPPTPVGTQYF. CDR3 bases: TGTGCCAGCTCGGGACTAGCTCCCCCTACCCCAGTCGGGACCCAGTACTTC.

The chain uses TRBV7-6 and TRBJ2-1, with a possible D match to TRBD2 (5 bases). Germline-derived CDR1 and CDR2 are SGHVS and FNYEAQ. This CDR3 has 13 residues. Trimming pared 2 bases from V and 8 bases from J, leaving 10 bases between. The CDR3 loop is CASSLTEDHEQFF. CDR3 in DNA: TGTGCCAGCAGCTTAACGGAGGACCATGAGCAGTTCTTC.

V and J are TRBV20-1 and TRBJ2-3, with D tentatively TRBD2 (5 bases). Trimming cost V 0 bases and J 2 bases, with 12 bases left between them. This CDR3 has 15 amino acids. Germline lookup yields CDR1 DFQATT and CDR2 SNEGSKA (reference sequence). The CDR3 sequence is CSARDEDFITDTQYF. In DNA, the CDR3 is TGCAGTGCTAGAGATGAGGACTTCATCACAGATACGCAGTATTTT.